This T cell receptor beta chain emerged from a study of blood T cell repertoires in COVID-19. The CDR3 has 14 amino acids. Germline V gene data show CDR1 as SNHLY and CDR2 as FYNNEI. The ends were cut back, 6 bases at V and 10 bases at J, with 16 bases in the middle. Data came from immunoSEQ multiplex PCR; TCRdb stores just in-frame clones and leaves some out. The repertoire holds over 130,000 clones, with 82% as singletons. This clone has a single count. Specimen: peripheral blood. This chain uses TRBV2 with TRBJ1-6; TRBD1 might be the D (5 bases). This TCR came from a woman older than 75 with acute or convalescent COVID-19. In nucleotides, the CDR3 is TGTGCCAGCAGACTACACAGGCGGCAATCACCCCTCCACTTT. Its translation: CASRLHRRQSPLHF.